This T cell receptor (beta chain) was found in a study of cytomegalovirus exposure and HLA in healthy donors (dated by TCRdb to 2017 to 2019). Regarding the study in general: An earlier analysis of roughly 570 of the donors reported 276 Gb of sequence data and 95 million to 120 million unique TCR beta sequences obtained from approximately 180 million T cells. Typing coverage varied by locus: about 629-630 donors for A, B, C, DRB1 and DQB1; more than 500 for DQA1; over 600 for DPA1; approximately 450 for DPB1. A later analysis re-examined previously published TCR beta repertoires from over 500 donors and added high-resolution HLA genotyping to investigate patterns of TCR occurrence. Of the 300 to 400 genotyped donors, approximately 83% fell in the genetic ancestry cluster associated with self-reported Caucasian donors. Donor age, sex, ethnicity and CMV serostatus were compiled alongside the repertoire data. The study profiled the T cell repertoires of hundreds of subjects by immunosequencing and related them to cytomegalovirus serostatus. Across 398 genotyped donors of the cohort, an average of roughly 230,000 unique TCR beta nucleotide sequences per donor were sequenced, and approximately 17% of those sequences were non-productive. Every discovery cohort repertoire had been produced on one sequencing platform. The study aimed to test whether cataloging public T cell receptors could reveal signatures of past pathogen exposure. Approximately 310 gigabases of sequencing data and tens of millions of unique TCR sequences were included in an early release covering under 650 HLA-typed donors. Rather than drawing on any new phenotypic data, the later analysis identified candidate immune exposures from TCR beta sequences and the way those sequences occurred across donors. Genome-wide SNP genotypes for about three fifths of the 666 donors were used in a later genetic analysis, which treated that subset as a discovery cohort. HLA typing covered class I and class II loci at four-digit resolution. High-throughput TCR immunosequencing, statistical association of individual TCRs with disease status, and machine learning were combined to predict cytomegalovirus infection status. A handful of DR-DQ haplotypes were handled as single units for association and clustering because linkage in the cohort was strong. Besides the first cohort of around 670 subjects, a separate validation cohort made up of roughly 120 different subjects was used. To decide whether each TCR beta V gene segment behaved as functional or pseudogenic, an earlier analysis of fewer than 750 of the donors relied on high-throughput TCR beta sequencing. The paper's findings and limits, for the study overall: Linkage disequilibrium might explain the correlated functional status among segregating V segments, but an unknown experimental factor could not be excluded. The study listed 164 TCR beta chains as associated with cytomegalovirus. In an earlier analysis of 450 to 750 of the donors, most TCR beta V segments appeared in productive rearrangements about 87% or about 30% of the time, broadly matching IMGT annotations. Compared with equally common non-associated chains, HLA-associated TCR beta chains in a later analysis were more clonally expanded and had lower generation probabilities. A group of highly shared sequence variants was considered likely to be a technical artifact of the sequencing pipeline. A later genetic analysis reported fewer N-insertions in productive TCRs among donors in an Asian-associated ancestry cluster than the roughly 620-donor mean. The only immune exposure information available for the cohort was CMV serostatus. The classifier was reported to diagnose cytomegalovirus status with high specificity and sensitivity in both the original and validation cohorts. Sequencing depth was assumed to be roughly uniform across donors in the presence/absence analyses, though that assumption may not hold. An association between a missense DCLRE1C variant and V-gene and J-gene trimming of TCR beta chains was found in a later genetic analysis and replicated in an independent cohort. Three of the identified cytomegalovirus-associated TCR beta chains were confirmed in vitro to be specific for cytomegalovirus antigens. Most CMV-associated TCR beta chains appeared to be HLA-restricted in a later analysis, and the HLA associations seemed to be driven largely by CMV exposure. When HLA alleles, especially DR and DQ, strongly co-occurred, TCR associations were difficult to assign to individual alleles. Because HLA typing was missing for some donors at each locus, association tests included only the typed subset. Some IMGT-functional V segments, including TRBV6-2 and TRBV6-3, could not be distinguished by the 87-base-pair reads and were therefore excluded. The authors suggested that the approach could potentially be generalized to other disease states and immunological phenotypes. A later analysis associated about 17,000 TCR beta sequences with specific HLA alleles at a false discovery rate of 0.05. A further reported finding was that TCR beta sequences accurately predicted the HLA-A and HLA-B alleles for most subjects in the first cohort. Several of the top co-occurrence clusters appeared to be linked to parvovirus B19, influenza, CMV and Epstein-Barr virus, according to a later analysis. Because counts were too low, some 17 rarely observed V segments, including chromosome 9 orphons, were left out of the earlier analysis of 587 of the donors. In a later analysis, the rate of TCR association differed among HLA loci, with DRB1 alleles having the most associated TCRs and HLA-C alleles having the fewest. In this cohort, only TCR beta chains were sequenced, and detectable features were limited by the absence of alpha or paired-chain data. Most TCR sequences were observed very rarely across donors, whereas some public TCRs were present in many individuals.

In regard to this clone: Its binding antigen is unknown. Per-nucleotide qualities are absent, and no much larger clonotype sits a single base away.

The cohort comprised 670 or so healthy bone marrow donors. Cohort members were all nominally healthy when sampled, although unrecorded immune exposures were likely present. The donor tested CMV seropositive, placing the donor among the 250 to 350 seropositive members of the cohort. Every donor gave a peripheral blood sample, and the peripheral blood mononuclear cells from that sample were used for TCR beta sequencing. Genomic DNA extraction from the blood cell samples was performed with the Qiagen DNeasy Blood Extraction Kit. The library was prepared using the immunoSEQ multiplex PCR assay. A mixture of 60 forward primers for TCR Vbeta segments and 13 reverse primers for TCR Jbeta segments was used in the multiplex PCR. A multiplex PCR assay on genomic DNA amplified the CDR3 region of rearranged TCR beta genes. Amplified TCR beta libraries were sequenced as 87-base-pair reads on the Illumina HiSeq System. For the original study's pipeline: A later analysis counted approximately 76 million unique TCR beta chains across the 666 repertoires, and roughly 9.9 million of these chains were shared by at least two donors. Raw reads were error-corrected and collapsed into unique sequences by a nearest-neighbor algorithm in which closely related sequences were merged to remove PCR and sequencing errors. V, D and J gene segments were assigned by aligning CDR3 sequences to IMGT reference sequences. Each retained sequence needed at least a six-nucleotide match to both a V gene segment and a J gene segment. A rearrangement was called productive if the CDR3 had no stop codons and remained in frame with V and J, and every other rearrangement was called non-productive. Following IMGT convention, CDR3 was defined as the stretch from the second conserved V-encoded cysteine up to the conserved J-encoded phenylalanine. The earlier analysis of some 540 of the donors excluded any sequence lacking an unambiguous match to a single V gene segment. An earlier analysis of almost 600 of the donors classified V segments as functional when productive rearrangements were above 56.7% and as segregating when the standard deviation between donors was above 5%. A statistical classification framework was built for diagnosing cytomegalovirus status from the catalog of TCR beta chain sequences. In a later analysis, V and J genes were assigned by comparing TCR nucleotide sequences against IMGT/GENE-DB human TR gene sequences. A later analysis assigned CDR3 sequences and most-parsimonious VDJ recombination scenarios with the TCRdist pipeline. In a later analysis, each TCR beta chain was defined by its CDR3 amino acid sequence together with its V-gene family, and reads lacking a unique V-gene family were excluded. To address suspected cross-contamination and a sequencing artifact, a later analysis removed some 620 highly shared, low-generation-probability nucleotide sequences. A later analysis calculated a clonal expansion index for each public chain from normalized within-repertoire ranks of inferred template counts. Generation probabilities in a later analysis came from a VDJ recombination model fitted to out-of-frame rearrangements, and those results were checked against IGoR. In a later analysis, TCR-TCR, TCR-HLA and TCR-CMV co-occurrence was scored with hypergeometric tests, and a repertoire-size bias correction was applied to TCR pairs. In a later analysis, false discovery rates were estimated by permuting HLA or CMV assignments 20 times. A later analysis grouped co-occurring TCRs with DBSCAN, adding TCRdist sequence similarity when clustering within HLA-allele-positive subsets. Co-occurrence clustering excluded repertoires with fewer than 30,000 or more than 120,000 public chains, plus five with anomalous nucleotide sharing. The source is immuneACCESS, and TCRdb retained only in-frame sequences with V and J called. Part of the clones is not carried over; for the studies checked, unresolved V genes explain less than half of this, and the remainder is unexplained. V and J calls and clone size are copied from that table; D and trimming were computed from the DNA. In all, the sample holds fewer than 150,000 clones, and about 75% of those were seen once. Of the sample, around 30% is held by the ten largest clones.

The CDR3, cysteine through phenylalanine, is 17 amino acids long. Only the CDR3 region is kept as DNA, spanning 51 bases read in frame from base 1. Trimming removed 3 bases from V and 3 bases from J, leaving 18 bases between the germline ends. For CDR1 and CDR2, the germline V gene lists SGHNT and YENEEA. The sequenced sample consisted of PBMCs. This sequence was found in a man between 60 and 70 years old in good health and CMV-seropositive. The sequence joins TRBV11-3 to TRBJ2-1; TRBD2 could be the D gene, as 7 bases match. The nucleotide sequence reads TGTGCCAGCAGCTTGGGGGGGCGGGACAACCTCTACAATGAGCAGTTCTTC. Translated, it gives CASSLGGRDNLYNEQFF.